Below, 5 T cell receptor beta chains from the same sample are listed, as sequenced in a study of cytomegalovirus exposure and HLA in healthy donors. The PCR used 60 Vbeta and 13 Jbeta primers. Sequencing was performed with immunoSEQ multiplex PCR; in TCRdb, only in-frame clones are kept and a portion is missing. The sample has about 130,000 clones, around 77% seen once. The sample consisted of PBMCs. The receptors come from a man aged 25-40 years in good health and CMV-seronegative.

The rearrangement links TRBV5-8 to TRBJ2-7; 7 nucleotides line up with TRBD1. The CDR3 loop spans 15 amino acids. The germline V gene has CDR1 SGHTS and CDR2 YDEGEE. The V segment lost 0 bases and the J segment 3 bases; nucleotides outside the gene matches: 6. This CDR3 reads CASSLGGGGHYEQYF. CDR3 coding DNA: TGTGCCAGCAGCTTGGGAGGGGGCGGCCACTACGAGCAGTACTTC.

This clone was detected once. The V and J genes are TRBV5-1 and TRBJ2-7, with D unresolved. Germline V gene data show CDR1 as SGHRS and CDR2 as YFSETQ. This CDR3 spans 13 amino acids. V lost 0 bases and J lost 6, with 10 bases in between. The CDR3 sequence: CASSLDPNGEQYF. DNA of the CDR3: TGCGCCAGCAGCTTGGACCCAAACGGCGAGCAGTACTTC.

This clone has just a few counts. The CDR3 spells CASSFRAGGNYNEQFF. The CDR3 DNA follows: TGTGCCAGCAGCTTCCGAGCGGGAGGGAACTACAATGAGCAGTTCTTC. The V and J genes are TRBV11-2 and TRBJ2-1; 10 nucleotides match TRBD2. J lost 3 bases, V lost 3 bases, and 5 bases had no gene match. Germline lookup yields CDR1 SGHAT and CDR2 FQNNGV. The CDR3 contains 16 residues.

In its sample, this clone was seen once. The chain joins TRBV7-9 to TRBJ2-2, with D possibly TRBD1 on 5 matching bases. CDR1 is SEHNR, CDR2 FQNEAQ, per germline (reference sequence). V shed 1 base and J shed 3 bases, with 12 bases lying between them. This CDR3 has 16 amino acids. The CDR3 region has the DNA TGTGCCAGCAGCTTAGGAAGGGGAATGGACACCGGGGAGCTGTTTTTT. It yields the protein CASSLGRGMDTGELFF.

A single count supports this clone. The CDR3 bases are TGTGCTAGTGGTTTGGTACTAGCGGGAGGAAGGGCGAACACCGGGGAGCTGTTTTTT. Encoded protein: CASGLVLAGGRANTGELFF. The V and J genes are TRBV12-5 and TRBJ2-2; TRBD2 aligns across 12 bases. Trimming at V came to 0 bases and at J to 0 bases, leaving 5 bases not matched to a gene. Germline V gene data show CDR1 as LGHNT and CDR2 as FRNRAP. The CDR3 loop spans 19 amino acids.